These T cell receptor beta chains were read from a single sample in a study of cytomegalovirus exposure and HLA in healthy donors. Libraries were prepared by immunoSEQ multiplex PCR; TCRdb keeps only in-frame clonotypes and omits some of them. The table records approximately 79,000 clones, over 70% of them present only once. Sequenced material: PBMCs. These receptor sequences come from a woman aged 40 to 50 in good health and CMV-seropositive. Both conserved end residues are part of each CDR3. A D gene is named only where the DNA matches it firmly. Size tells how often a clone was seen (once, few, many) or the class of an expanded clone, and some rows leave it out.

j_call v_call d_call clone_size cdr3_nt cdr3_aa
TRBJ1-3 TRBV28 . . TGTGCCGGGTCCACAGGGCTAGGAAACACCATATATTTT CAGSTGLGNTIYF
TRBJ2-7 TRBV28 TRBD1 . TGTGCCAGCAGCCCCGGGACAGCGATAGCCTACGAGCAGTACTTC CASSPGTAIAYEQYF
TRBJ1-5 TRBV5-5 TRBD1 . TGTGCCAGCAGCCCCGGGACAGGGAATAGCAATCAGCCCCAGCATTTT CASSPGTGNSNQPQHF
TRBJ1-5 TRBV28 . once TGTGCCAGCACAGGGACTAATCAGCCCCAGCATTTT CASTGTNQPQHF
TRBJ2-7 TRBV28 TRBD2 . TGTGCCAGCAGTTTGTATAACGGGAGGGCCTACGAGCAGTACTTC CASSLYNGRAYEQYF
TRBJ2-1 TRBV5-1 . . TGCGCCAGCAGCTTGGCCGGGGTAACCGACAATGAGCAGTTCTTC CASSLAGVTDNEQFF
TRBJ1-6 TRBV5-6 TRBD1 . TGTGCCAGCAGCCCCGCAGGGGGGAGCTCCTATAATTCACCCCTCCACTTT CASSPAGGSSYNSPLHF
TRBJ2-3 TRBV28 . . TGTGCCAGCAGTCCAGGGGACACAGATACGCAGTATTTT CASSPGDTDTQYF
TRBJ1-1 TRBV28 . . TGTGCCAGCAACCCGCCGGGAATAAACACTGAAGCTTTCTTT CASNPPGINTEAFF
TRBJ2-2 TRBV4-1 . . TGCGCCAGCAGCCAGAGGGGGGGGACAGGGAACACCGGGGAGCTGTTTTTT CASSQRGGTGNTGELFF
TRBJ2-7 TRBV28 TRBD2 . TGTGCCAGCAGTTTAGGTTGGGATCGCGGGAGGTTACTCTACGAGCAGTACTTC CASSLGWDRGRLLYEQYF
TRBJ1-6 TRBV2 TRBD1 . TGTGCCAGCAGGACTTACGGGACAGGGGGTTCACCCCTCCACTTT CASRTYGTGGSPLHF
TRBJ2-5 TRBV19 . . TGTGCCAGTAGCCCGAGGAGAACCGTAGAGACCCAGTACTTC CASSPRRTVETQYF
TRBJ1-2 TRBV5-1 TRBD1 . TGCGCCAGCAAGAGTAACGCAGGGGGGAACTATGGCTACACCTTC CASKSNAGGNYGYTF
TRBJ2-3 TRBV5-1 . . TGCGCCAGCAGCTCGGGGATGGAGCGAGATACGCAGTATTTT CASSSGMERDTQYF
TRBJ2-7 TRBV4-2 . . TGTGCCAGCAGCCAAGGCGCACAGGGTGCCGTCTCCTACGAGCAGTACTTC CASSQGAQGAVSYEQYF
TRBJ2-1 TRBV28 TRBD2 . TGTGCCAGCAGACTGACTAGCGGGGGGGGTTTGAGTGAGCAGTTCTTC CASRLTSGGGLSEQFF
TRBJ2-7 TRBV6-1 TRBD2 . TGTGCCAGGGATATCTCCAGCGGGGGGCCCTACGAGCAGTACTTC CARDISSGGPYEQYF
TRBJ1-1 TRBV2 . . TGTGCCAGCGGAGGGGTCCCGAACACTGAAGCTTTCTTT CASGGVPNTEAFF
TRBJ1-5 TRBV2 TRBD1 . TGTGCCAGCAGCGTTCTAAGGAGGGGACAGGGTGACAATCAGCCCCAGCATTTT CASSVLRRGQGDNQPQHF
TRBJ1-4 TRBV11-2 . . TGTGCCAGCAGCCAGGCCCGCCAGAATGAAAAACTGTTTTTT CASSQARQNEKLFF
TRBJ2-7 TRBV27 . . TGTGCCAGCAGTCCCCATACCAACTCGAACGAGCAGTACTTC CASSPHTNSNEQYF
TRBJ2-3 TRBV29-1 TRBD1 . TGCAGCGGTCGGGACAGGGGTTACACAGATACGCAGTATTTT CSGRDRGYTDTQYF
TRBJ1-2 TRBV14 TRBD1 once TGTGCCAGCAGCCAAGGACAGGGTCCTTATGGCTACACCTTC CASSQGQGPYGYTF
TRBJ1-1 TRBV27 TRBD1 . TGTGCCAGCAGTGCACAGACAGGGTTCTCTGAAGCTTTCTTT CASSAQTGFSEAFF